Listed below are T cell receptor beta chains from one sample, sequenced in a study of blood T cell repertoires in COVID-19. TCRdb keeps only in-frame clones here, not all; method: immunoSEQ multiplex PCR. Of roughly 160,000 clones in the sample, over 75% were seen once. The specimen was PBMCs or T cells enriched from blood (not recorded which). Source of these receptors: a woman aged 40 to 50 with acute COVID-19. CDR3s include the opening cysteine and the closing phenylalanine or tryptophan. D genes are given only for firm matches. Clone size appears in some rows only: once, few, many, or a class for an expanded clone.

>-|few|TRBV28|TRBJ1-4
TGTGCCAGCAGAGGGGGGGTAGGGGAAAAACTGTTTTTT
CASRGGVGEKLFF
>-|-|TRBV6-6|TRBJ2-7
TGTGCCAGTAGAGAATCGGGATCCTACTACGAGCAGTACTTC
CASRESGSYYEQYF
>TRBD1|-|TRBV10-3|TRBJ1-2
TGTGCCATCAGTGAGTCATCGGACAGGACAGCTGGCTACACCTTC
CAISESSDRTAGYTF
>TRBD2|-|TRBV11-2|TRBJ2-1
TGTGCCAGCAGCTTCCCGGGACTAGCCCGTACTGAGCAGTTCTTC
CASSFPGLARTEQFF
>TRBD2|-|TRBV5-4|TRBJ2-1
TGTGCCAGCAGCTTGGGCCAAGCGGGAGGGATATACAATGAGCAGTTCTTC
CASSLGQAGGIYNEQFF
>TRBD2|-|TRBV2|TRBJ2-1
TGTGCCAGCAGGGGACTAGCGGGAGGTGGGAATGAGCAGTTCTTC
CASRGLAGGGNEQFF
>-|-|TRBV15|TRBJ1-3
TGTGCCACCAGCACCGGGTCTGGAAACACCATATATTTT
CATSTGSGNTIYF
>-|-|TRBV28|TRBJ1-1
TGTGCCAGCAGTTTGGAGGGTTACGGTGAAGCTTTCTTT
CASSLEGYGEAFF
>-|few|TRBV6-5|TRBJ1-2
TGTGCCAGCAGCTTGGACAGCAACTATGGCTACACCTTC
CASSLDSNYGYTF
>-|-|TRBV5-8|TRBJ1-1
TGTGCCAGCACAATGGGCAGGGTGAACACTGAAGCTTTCTTT
CASTMGRVNTEAFF
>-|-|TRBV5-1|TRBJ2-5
TGCGCCAGCAGCTTACTCCCTAGGGGCCAAGAGACCCAGTACTTC
CASSLLPRGQETQYF
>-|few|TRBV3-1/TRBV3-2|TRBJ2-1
TGTGCCAGCAGCCAAGGAGCCAGCGGCGACCGTAATGAGCAGTTCTTC
CASSQGASGDRNEQFF
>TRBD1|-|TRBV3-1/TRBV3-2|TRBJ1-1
TGTGCCAGCAGCCTTTTCCCGGACAGGGTATACACTGAAGCTTTCTTT
CASSLFPDRVYTEAFF
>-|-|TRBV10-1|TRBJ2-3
TGCGCCAGCAGTGAGTCGCGAGGAGCACTACCGAGAATCACAGATACGCAGTATTTT
CASSESRGALPRITDTQYF
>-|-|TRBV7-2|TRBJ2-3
TGTGCCAGCAGCCCTCGAGCCAGGGTACTAGATACGCAGTATTTT
CASSPRARVLDTQYF
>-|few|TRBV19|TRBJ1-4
TGTGCCAGTAGTATAGTAATGACAGTTGCAACTAATGAAAAACTGTTTTTT
CASSIVMTVATNEKLFF
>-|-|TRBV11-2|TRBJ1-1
TGTGCCAGCAGCTTACGTGGACAGATGAACACTGAAGCTTTCTTT
CASSLRGQMNTEAFF
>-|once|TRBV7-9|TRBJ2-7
TGTGCCAGCAGCCGGAGTCGGCACACTTTCGGGTTCGAGCAGTACTTC
CASSRSRHTFGFEQYF